A single TCR beta chain is shown here with its context. Its antigen is as yet unknown. These data are taken from a study of monozygotic twins with inflammatory bowel disease. From the 5' RACE reads, TCRdb lists one entry per CDR3 protein and no DNA. The record lists about 450,000 distinct CDR3 sequences, of which the ten most abundant hold 2% to 2.5%. The study, taken as a whole, reports: Healthy twins showed more clonotype sharing with others than IBD patients, especially patients with disease activity. Among patients, repertoires may have gained variability from differing immunosuppressive treatments.

The CDR3 consists of 11 residues. Per germline, CDR1 SNHLY and CDR2 FYNNEI. This clonotype was sampled from a human donor with ulcerative colitis or Crohn's disease, or a healthy co-twin of an affected twin (not recorded which). This chain links TRBV2 with TRBJ2-1. The specimen was blood. The CDR3 loop reads CASSEAWEQFF.